This T cell receptor beta chain was recovered during a study of blood T cell repertoires in COVID-19. The ends lost 3 bases at V and 1 base at J; junction bases unmatched: 12. This CDR3 spans 20 amino acids. CDR1 and CDR2 from the germline V gene are SGDLS and YYNGEE. Assay used: immunoSEQ multiplex PCR; TCRdb lists only in-frame clones, some missing. The sample lists around 100,000 clones, 88% occurring once. The gene calls are TRBV9 and TRBJ2-1, with 14 positions matching TRBD2. The sample was peripheral blood. This sequence originates from an older woman with acute or convalescent COVID-19. CDR3 loop: CASSGQTGTSGSGSYNEQFF. The CDR3, as DNA: TGTGCCAGCAGCGGCCAGACCGGGACTAGCGGGAGTGGGTCCTACAATGAGCAGTTCTTC.